The present T cell receptor beta chain was sequenced within a study of shared clonotypes between healthy human individuals. Study details: CD4 naive cells filled three plates per donor, CD4 memory three, CD8 naive two and CD8 memory one.

Findings and caveats of the study: A small donor pool kept down the genetic and exposure-history diversity that was represented.

In the case of this clone: What it binds is not known.

The CDR3 covers 16 residues. With V trimmed by 5 bases and J by 2 bases, 12 bases remained unmatched. Germline V gene lookup returns CDR1 PRHDT and CDR2 FYEKMQ (reference sequence). Cells designated naive CD8 were CD45RO-negative and were positively selected for CCR7, with terminally differentiated effector memory CD45RA+ cells excluded. Genomic DNA of each subset was evenly split across several immunoSEQ plates. Clones were sequenced by immunoSEQ multiplex PCR, and TCRdb holds only the in-frame ones, with some missing. Here the sample spans fewer than 1 million clones, about 96% being singletons. Sequenced material: naive CD8+ T cells sorted from blood. The chain joins TRBV13 to TRBJ2-7, with 7 bases lining up with TRBD2. This receptor was identified in a man between 25 and 39 years old in good health. CDR3 protein: CASSPDRGDPTYEQYF. The DNA of the CDR3 is TGTGCCAGCAGCCCCGACCGGGGGGACCCAACCTACGAGCAGTACTTC.